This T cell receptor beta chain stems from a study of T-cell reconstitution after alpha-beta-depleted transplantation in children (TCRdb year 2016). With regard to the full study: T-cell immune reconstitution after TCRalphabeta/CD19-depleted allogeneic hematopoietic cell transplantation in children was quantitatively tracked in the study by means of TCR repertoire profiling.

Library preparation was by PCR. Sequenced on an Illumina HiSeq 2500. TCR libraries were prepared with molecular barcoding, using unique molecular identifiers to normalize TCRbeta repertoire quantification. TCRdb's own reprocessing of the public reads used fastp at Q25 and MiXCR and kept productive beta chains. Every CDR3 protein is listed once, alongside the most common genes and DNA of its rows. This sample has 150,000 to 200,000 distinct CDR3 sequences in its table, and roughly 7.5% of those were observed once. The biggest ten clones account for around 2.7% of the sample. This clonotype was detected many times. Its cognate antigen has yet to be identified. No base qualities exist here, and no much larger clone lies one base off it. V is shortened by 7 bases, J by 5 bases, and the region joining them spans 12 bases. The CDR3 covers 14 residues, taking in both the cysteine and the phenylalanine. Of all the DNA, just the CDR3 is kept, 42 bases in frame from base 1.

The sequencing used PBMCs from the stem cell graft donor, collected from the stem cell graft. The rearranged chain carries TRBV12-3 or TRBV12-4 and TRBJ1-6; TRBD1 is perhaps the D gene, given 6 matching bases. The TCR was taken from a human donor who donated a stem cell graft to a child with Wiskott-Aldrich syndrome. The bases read TGTGCCAGCACTTTCGGACAGAATAATTCACCCCTCCACTTT. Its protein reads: CASTFGQNNSPLHF.